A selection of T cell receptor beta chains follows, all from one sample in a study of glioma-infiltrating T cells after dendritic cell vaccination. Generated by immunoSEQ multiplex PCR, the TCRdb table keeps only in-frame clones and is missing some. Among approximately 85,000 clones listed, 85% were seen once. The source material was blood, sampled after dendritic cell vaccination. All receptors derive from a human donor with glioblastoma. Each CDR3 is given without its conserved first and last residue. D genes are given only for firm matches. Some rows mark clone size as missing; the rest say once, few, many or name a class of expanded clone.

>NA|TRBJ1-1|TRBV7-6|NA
ASSSRAGVITEAF
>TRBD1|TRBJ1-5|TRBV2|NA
ASSDPYRGLDQPQH
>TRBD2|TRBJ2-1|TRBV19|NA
ASSVPGLAPLSSYNEQF
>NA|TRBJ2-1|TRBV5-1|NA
ASSPAQAGQSYNEQF
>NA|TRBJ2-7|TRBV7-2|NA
ASSFTRGNEQY
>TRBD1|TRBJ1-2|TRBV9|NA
ASSVAAGGAENYGYT
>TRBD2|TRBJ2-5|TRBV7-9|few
ASSLTGTSGKY
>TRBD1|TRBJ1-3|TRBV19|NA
ASSPDRASGNTIY
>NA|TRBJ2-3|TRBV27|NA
ASSLGWADTDTQY
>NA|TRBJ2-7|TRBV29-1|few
SVADSSLRAQY
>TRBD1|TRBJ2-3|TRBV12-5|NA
ASGLAPRQGVGTDTQY
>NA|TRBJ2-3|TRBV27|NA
ASSLSIFGGPTGTDTQY
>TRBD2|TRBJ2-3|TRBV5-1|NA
ASSVTSGGASTQY
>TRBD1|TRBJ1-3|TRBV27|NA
ASSPQPAGGSGNTIY
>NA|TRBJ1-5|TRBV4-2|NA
ASSQSGGVQPQH
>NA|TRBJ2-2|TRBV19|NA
ASSMVSRNTGELF